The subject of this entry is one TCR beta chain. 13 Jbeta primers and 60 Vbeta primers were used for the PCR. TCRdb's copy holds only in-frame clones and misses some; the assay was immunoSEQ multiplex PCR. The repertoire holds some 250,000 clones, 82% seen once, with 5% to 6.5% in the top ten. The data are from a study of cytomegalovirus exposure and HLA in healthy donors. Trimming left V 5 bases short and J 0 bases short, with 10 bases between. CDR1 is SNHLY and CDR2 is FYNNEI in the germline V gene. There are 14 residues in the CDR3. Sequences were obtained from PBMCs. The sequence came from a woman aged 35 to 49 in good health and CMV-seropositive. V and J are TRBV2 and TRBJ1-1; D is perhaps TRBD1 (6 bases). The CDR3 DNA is TGTGCCAGCAGTCCGGACAGATTGAACACTGAAGCTTTCTTT. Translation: CASSPDRLNTEAFF.